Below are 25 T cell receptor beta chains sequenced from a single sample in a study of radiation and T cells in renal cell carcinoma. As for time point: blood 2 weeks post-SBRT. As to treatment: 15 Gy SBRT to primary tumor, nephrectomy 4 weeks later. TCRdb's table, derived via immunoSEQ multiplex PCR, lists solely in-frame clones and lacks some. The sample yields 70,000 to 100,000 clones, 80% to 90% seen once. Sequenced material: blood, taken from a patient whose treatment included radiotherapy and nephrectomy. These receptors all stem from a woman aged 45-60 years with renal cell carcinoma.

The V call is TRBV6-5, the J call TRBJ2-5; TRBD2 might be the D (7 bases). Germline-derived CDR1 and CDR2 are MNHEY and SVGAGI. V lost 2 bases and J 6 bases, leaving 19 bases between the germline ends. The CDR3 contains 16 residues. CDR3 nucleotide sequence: TGTGCCAGCAGTTACCCCGGGGGGAGGGGGACACAGACCCAGTACTTC. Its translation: CASSYPGGRGTQTQYF.

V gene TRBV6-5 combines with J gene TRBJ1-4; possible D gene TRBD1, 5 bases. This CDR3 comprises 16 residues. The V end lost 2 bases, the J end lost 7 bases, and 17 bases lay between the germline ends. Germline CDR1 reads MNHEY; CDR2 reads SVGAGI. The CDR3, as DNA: TGTGCCAGCAGTTACGAGTGGACAACGACCGGTGAAAAACTGTTTTTT. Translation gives CASSYEWTTTGEKLFF.

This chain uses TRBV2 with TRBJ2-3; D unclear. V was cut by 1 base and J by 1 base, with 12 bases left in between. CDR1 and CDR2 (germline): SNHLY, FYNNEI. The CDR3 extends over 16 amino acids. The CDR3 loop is CASSEGYGQGTDTQYF. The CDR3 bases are TGTGCCAGCAGTGAAGGATACGGGCAGGGCACAGATACGCAGTATTTT.

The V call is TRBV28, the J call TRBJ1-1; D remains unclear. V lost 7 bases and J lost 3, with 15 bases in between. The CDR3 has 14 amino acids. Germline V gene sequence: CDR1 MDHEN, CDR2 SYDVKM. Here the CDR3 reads CASNGVPTDTEAFF. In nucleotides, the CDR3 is TGTGCCAGCAACGGGGTCCCCACGGACACTGAAGCTTTCTTT. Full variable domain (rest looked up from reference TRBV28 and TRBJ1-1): DVKVTQSSRYLVKRTGEKVFLECVQDMDHENMFWYRQDPGLGLRLIYFSYDVKMKEKGDIPEGYSVSREKKERFSLILESASTNQTSMYLCASNGVPTDTEAFFGQGTRLTVV.

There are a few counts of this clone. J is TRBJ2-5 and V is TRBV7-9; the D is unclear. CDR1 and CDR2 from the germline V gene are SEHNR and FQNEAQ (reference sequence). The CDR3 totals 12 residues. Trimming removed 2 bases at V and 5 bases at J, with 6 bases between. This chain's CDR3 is CASSLMQETQYF. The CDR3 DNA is TGTGCCAGCAGCTTAATGCAGGAGACCCAGTACTTC.

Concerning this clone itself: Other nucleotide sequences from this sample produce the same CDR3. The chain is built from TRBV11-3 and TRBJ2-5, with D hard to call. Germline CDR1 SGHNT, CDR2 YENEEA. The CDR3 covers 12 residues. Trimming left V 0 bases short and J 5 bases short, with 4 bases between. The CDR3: CASSLDRETQYF. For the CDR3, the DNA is TGTGCCAGCAGCTTAGATCGGGAGACCCAGTACTTC.

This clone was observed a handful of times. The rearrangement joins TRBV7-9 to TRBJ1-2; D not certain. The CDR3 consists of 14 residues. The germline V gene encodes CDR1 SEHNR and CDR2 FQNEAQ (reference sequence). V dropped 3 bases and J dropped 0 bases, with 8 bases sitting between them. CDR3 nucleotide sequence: TGTGCCAGCAGCTTGGCAGACCCTAACTATGGCTACACCTTC. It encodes CASSLADPNYGYTF.

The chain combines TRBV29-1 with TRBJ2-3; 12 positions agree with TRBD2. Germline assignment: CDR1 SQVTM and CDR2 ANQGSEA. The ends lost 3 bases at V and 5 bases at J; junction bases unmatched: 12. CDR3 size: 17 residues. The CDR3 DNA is TGCAGCGTTGACGGGGGTGTGACTAGCGGGAGAGGAGATACGCAGTATTTT. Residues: CSVDGGVTSGRGDTQYF.

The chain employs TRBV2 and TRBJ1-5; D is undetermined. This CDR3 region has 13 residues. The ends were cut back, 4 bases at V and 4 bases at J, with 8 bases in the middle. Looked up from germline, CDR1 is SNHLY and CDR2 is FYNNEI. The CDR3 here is CASSVDGNQPQHF. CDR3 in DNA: TGTGCCAGCAGTGTTGACGGTAATCAGCCCCAGCATTTT.

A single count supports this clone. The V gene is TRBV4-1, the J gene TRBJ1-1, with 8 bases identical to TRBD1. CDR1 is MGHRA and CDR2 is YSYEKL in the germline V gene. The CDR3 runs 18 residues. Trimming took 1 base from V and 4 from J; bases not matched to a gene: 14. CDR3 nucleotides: TGCGCCAGCAGCCAAGTAGTTCTGCCGGGACAGGTTGGCACTGAAGCTTTCTTT. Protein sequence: CASSQVVLPGQVGTEAFF.

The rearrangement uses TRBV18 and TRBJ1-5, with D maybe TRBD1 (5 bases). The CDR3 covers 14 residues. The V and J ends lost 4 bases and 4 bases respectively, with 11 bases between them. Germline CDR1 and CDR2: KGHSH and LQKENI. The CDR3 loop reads CASSHAQGNQPQHF. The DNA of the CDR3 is TGTGCCAGCTCACATGCCCAGGGAAATCAGCCCCAGCATTTT.

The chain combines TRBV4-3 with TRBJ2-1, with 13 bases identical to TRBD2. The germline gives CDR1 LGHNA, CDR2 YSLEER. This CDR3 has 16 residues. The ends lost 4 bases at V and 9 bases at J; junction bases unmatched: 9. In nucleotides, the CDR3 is TGCGCCAGCAGCCCGCGGACTAGCGGGGGTAGGAGTGAGCAGTTCTTC. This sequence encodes CASSPRTSGGRSEQFF.

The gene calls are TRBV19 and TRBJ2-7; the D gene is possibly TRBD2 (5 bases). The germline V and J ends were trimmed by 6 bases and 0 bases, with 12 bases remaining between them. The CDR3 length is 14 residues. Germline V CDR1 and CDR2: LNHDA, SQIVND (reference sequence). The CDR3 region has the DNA TGTGCCAGTAGGCTGATGGGGAGCTCCTACGAGCAGTACTTC. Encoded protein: CASRLMGSSYEQYF.

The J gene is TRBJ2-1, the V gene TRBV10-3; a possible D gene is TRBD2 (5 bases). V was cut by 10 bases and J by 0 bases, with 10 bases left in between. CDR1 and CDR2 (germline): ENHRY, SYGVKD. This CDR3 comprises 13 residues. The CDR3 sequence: CATVASSYNEQFF. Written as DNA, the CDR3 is TGTGCCACCGTAGCGTCCTCCTACAATGAGCAGTTCTTC.

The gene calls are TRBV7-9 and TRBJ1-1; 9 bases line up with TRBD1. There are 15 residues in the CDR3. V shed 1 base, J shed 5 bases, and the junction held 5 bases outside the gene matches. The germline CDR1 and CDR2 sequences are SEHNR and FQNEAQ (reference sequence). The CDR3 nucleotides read TGTGCCAGCAGCTTAGTCGACAGGGGGGGTACTGAAGCTTTCTTT. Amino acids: CASSLVDRGGTEAFF.

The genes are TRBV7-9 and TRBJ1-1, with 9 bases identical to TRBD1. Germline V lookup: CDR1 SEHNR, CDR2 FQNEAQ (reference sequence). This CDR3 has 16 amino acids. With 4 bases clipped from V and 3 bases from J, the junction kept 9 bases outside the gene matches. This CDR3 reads CASSYGTGLGDTEAFF. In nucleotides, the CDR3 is TGTGCCAGCAGCTACGGGACAGGGTTGGGGGACACTGAAGCTTTCTTT.

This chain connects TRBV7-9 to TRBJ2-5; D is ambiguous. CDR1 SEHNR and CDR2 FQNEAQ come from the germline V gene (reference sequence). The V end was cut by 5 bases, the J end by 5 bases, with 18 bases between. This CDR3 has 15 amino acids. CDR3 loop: CASSPDGFGWETQYF. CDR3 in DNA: TGTGCCAGCAGCCCCGACGGCTTTGGGTGGGAGACCCAGTACTTC.

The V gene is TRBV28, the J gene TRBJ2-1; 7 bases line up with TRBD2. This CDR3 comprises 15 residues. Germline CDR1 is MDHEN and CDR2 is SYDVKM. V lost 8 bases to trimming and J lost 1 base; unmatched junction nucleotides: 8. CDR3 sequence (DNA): TGTGCCAGCTCAGTGGGAGGGCAATCCTACAATGAGCAGTTCTTC. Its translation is CASSVGGQSYNEQFF.

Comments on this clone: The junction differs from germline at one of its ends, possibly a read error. The CDR3 here is CASRGIRDSVNTIYF. CDR3 sequence (DNA): TGTGCCAGCAGGGGGATCCGGGACTCTGTAAACACCATATATTTT. The chain carries TRBV6-6 and TRBJ1-3; D might be TRBD1 (5 bases). CDR1 and CDR2 (germline): MNHNY, SVGAGI (reference sequence). This CDR3 is 15 amino acids long.

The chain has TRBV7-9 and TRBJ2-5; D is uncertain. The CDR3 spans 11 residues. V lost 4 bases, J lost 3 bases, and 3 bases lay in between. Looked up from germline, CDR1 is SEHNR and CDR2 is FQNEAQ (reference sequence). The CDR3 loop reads CASSSEETQYF. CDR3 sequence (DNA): TGTGCCAGCAGCTCGGAAGAGACCCAGTACTTC.

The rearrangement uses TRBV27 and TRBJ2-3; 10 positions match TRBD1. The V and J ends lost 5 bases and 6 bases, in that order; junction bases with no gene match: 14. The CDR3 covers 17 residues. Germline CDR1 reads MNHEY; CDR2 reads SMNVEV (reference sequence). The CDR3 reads CASSPDRGVVLDDTQYF. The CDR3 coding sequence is TGTGCCAGCAGTCCGGACAGGGGGGTAGTTTTAGACGATACGCAGTATTTT.

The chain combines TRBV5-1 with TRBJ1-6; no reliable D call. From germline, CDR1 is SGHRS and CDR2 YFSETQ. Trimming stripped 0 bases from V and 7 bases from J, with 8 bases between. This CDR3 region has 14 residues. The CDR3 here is CASSLDGENSPLHF. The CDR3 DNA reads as TGCGCCAGCAGCTTGGATGGGGAGAATTCACCCCTCCACTTT. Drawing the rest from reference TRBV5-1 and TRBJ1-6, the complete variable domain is KAGVTQTPRYLIKTRGQQVTLSCSPISGHRSVSWYQQTPGQGLQFLFEYFSETQRNKGNFPGRFSGRQFSNSRSEMNVSTLELGDSALYLCASSLDGENSPLHFGNGTRLTVT.

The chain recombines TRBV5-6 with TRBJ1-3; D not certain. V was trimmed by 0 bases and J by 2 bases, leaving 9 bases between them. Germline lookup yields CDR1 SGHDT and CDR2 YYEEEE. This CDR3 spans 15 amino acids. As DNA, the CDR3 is TGTGCCAGCAGCTTGGGGGCAGGAACTGGAAACACCATATATTTT. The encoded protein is CASSLGAGTGNTIYF.

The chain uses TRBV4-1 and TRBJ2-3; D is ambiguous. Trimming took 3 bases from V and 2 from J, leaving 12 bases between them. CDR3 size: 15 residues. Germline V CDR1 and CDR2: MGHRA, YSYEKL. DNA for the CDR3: TGCGCCAGCAGCCAGAGGCGAGAATCCACAGATACGCAGTATTTT. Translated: CASSQRRESTDTQYF.

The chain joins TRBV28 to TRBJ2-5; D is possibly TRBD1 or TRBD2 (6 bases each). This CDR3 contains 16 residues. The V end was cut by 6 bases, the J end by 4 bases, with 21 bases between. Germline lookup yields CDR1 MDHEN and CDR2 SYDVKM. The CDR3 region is CASRTPEGGIGETQYF. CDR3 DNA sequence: TGTGCCAGCAGGACCCCGGAGGGGGGCATAGGAGAGACCCAGTACTTC.